The rows below give T cell receptor beta chains drawn from one sample of a study of lymphopenia after photon versus proton radiotherapy. The repertoire was sequenced with immunoSEQ multiplex PCR; TCRdb's copy has only in-frame clones and lacks some. The sample shows about 160,000 clones, roughly nine tenths of them seen only once. Specimen: peripheral blood, collected from a patient treated with photon-based radiotherapy. All receptors come from a man in his fifties or sixties with gastric cancer. Both conserved end residues are part of each CDR3. D genes are given only for firm matches. A clone size is listed for some rows: how often the clone was seen (once, few, many), or a class if it is expanded.

d_call	clone_size	v_call	j_call	cdr3_aa	cdr3_nt
-	-	TRBV2	TRBJ2-7	CASSPRSGEQYF	TGTGCCAGCAGTCCCCGCTCGGGCGAGCAGTACTTC
-	-	TRBV30	TRBJ2-4	CAWSVWSENIQYF	TGTGCCTGGAGTGTATGGAGCGAAAACATTCAGTACTTC
TRBD1	-	TRBV27	TRBJ2-7	CASRYHGQGYEQYF	TGTGCCAGCAGATACCACGGACAGGGCTACGAGCAGTACTTC
-	-	TRBV6-5	TRBJ2-5	CASSYRGRPGEAQYF	TGTGCCAGCAGTTACAGGGGACGACCCGGTGAGGCCCAGTACTTC
-	-	TRBV7-8	TRBJ2-2	CASPRVQSTGELFF	TGTGCCAGCCCTAGGGTCCAGAGTACCGGGGAGCTGTTTTTT
-	-	TRBV20-1	TRBJ1-1	CSAAEHTEAFF	TGCAGTGCCGCAGAGCACACTGAAGCTTTCTTT
-	-	TRBV6-6	TRBJ2-5	CASSPGNSPGTQYF	TGTGCCAGCAGCCCCGGTAATAGCCCGGGGACCCAGTACTTC
TRBD1	-	TRBV19	TRBJ1-5	CASLDFARGQGPQGPQHF	TGTGCCAGCCTCGATTTTGCTCGTGGACAGGGTCCCCAAGGGCCCCAGCATTTT
TRBD1	once	TRBV5-1	TRBJ1-2	CASSSQGDHGYTF	TGCGCCAGCAGCTCACAGGGGGATCATGGCTACACCTTC
-	-	TRBV2	TRBJ1-2	CASSKQENYGYTF	TGTGCCAGCAGTAAACAGGAAAACTATGGCTACACCTTC
TRBD2	once	TRBV28	TRBJ2-1	CASSYPSGSSYNEQFF	TGTGCCAGCAGCTATCCTAGCGGGAGTTCTTACAATGAGCAGTTCTTC
-	-	TRBV18	TRBJ2-7	CASSPLEDEQYF	TGTGCCAGCTCCCCCCTGGAGGACGAGCAGTACTTC
TRBD2	-	TRBV7-8	TRBJ2-7	CASSQTSASFFYEQYF	TGTGCCAGCAGTCAAACTAGCGCGTCATTCTTTTACGAGCAGTACTTC
-	-	TRBV2	TRBJ2-2	CASSEMTANTGELFF	TGTGCCAGCAGTGAAATGACGGCGAACACCGGGGAGCTGTTTTTT
TRBD2	-	TRBV10-3	TRBJ2-1	CAISESGTSGEYNEQFF	TGTGCCATCAGTGAGTCGGGGACTAGCGGGGAGTACAATGAGCAGTTCTTC
-	once	TRBV28	TRBJ2-7	CASSSNRQGRSYEQYF	TGTGCCAGCAGTTCCAATCGCCAGGGTAGGTCCTACGAGCAGTACTTC
-	-	TRBV18	TRBJ2-3	CASSQTGLSRTDTQYF	TGTGCCAGCTCTCAAACCGGACTTAGCCGCACAGATACGCAGTATTTT
TRBD2	-	TRBV7-2	TRBJ2-3	CASSSGLAGGAQYF	TGTGCCAGCAGCTCTGGACTAGCGGGAGGGGCGCAGTATTTT
-	-	TRBV7-9	TRBJ1-1	CASRSLVRANTEAFF	TGTGCCAGCAGATCCCTAGTACGAGCGAACACTGAAGCTTTCTTT
-	-	TRBV6-6	TRBJ1-2	CASRGDSGYTF	TGTGCCAGCAGGGGGGATTCGGGCTACACCTTC
-	-	TRBV6-6	TRBJ1-2	CASRTTQQGPYGYTF	TGTGCCAGCAGGACAACTCAACAGGGCCCCTATGGCTACACCTTC
TRBD2	-	TRBV5-6	TRBJ2-6	CASSSGLAGKRSGANVLTF	TGTGCCAGCAGCTCGGGACTAGCGGGAAAGCGCTCTGGGGCCAACGTCCTGACTTTC
TRBD1	-	TRBV6-5	TRBJ1-1	CASSYSRQGRTEAFF	TGTGCCAGCAGTTACTCGAGACAGGGAAGGACTGAAGCTTTCTTT
TRBD2	-	TRBV27	TRBJ2-3	CASSSRLAGYTDTQYF	TGTGCCAGCAGTTCCCGACTAGCGGGGTACACAGATACGCAGTATTTT
TRBD1	-	TRBV29-1	TRBJ2-5	CSVERQGDQETQYF	TGCAGCGTTGAAAGACAGGGGGATCAAGAGACCCAGTACTTC
-	-	TRBV4-1	TRBJ2-2	CASSQEGSGTPNTGELFF	TGCGCCAGCAGCCAAGAAGGTTCCGGGACACCGAACACCGGGGAGCTGTTTTTT
-	-	TRBV6-1	TRBJ2-7	CASSGGGEDYEQYF	TGTGCCAGCAGTGGCGGGGGCGAGGACTACGAGCAGTACTTC
-	-	TRBV6-5	TRBJ1-2	CASSYSMGGAVYGYTF	TGTGCCAGCAGTTACTCGATGGGGGGCGCAGTCTATGGCTACACCTTC
-	-	TRBV7-3	TRBJ1-1	CASSSGLLNTEAFF	TGTGCCAGCAGCTCGGGACTTCTGAACACTGAAGCTTTCTTT
-	-	TRBV7-9	TRBJ2-1	CASRSRDGGNEQFF	TGTGCCAGCAGATCTAGGGACGGCGGGAATGAGCAGTTCTTC
TRBD1	-	TRBV7-2	TRBJ2-1	CASSPRDREQFF	TGTGCCAGCAGCCCGCGGGACAGGGAGCAGTTCTTC
TRBD1	-	TRBV5-6	TRBJ1-2	CASSLGTGRSYGYTF	TGTGCCAGCAGCCTCGGGACAGGAAGAAGCTATGGCTACACCTTC
-	once	TRBV30	TRBJ2-2	CAWRNQGLRSGELFF	TGTGCCTGGAGGAACCAGGGTCTAAGGTCCGGGGAGCTGTTTTTT
TRBD1	-	TRBV9	TRBJ1-3	CASSGRTGESGNTIYF	TGTGCCAGCAGCGGACGGACAGGGGAAAGTGGAAACACCATATATTTT
TRBD1	-	TRBV6-5	TRBJ1-1	CASSYSGTANTEAFF	TGTGCCAGCAGTTACTCCGGGACAGCGAACACTGAAGCTTTCTTT
-	-	TRBV7-2	TRBJ2-7	CASSLEGGAYEQYF	TGTGCCAGCAGCTTAGAGGGGGGTGCCTACGAGCAGTACTTC
-	-	TRBV1	TRBJ2-1	CTSSQASGGWLNEQFF	TGCACCAGCAGCCAGGCTAGCGGGGGATGGTTAAATGAGCAGTTCTTC
TRBD2	-	TRBV7-8	TRBJ2-7	CASSLGLAGFLEQYF	TGTGCCAGCAGCTTGGGACTAGCGGGATTTCTCGAGCAGTACTTC
-	-	TRBV5-1	TRBJ2-7	CASSPDKGGYEQYF	TGCGCCAGCAGCCCGGACAAGGGGGGGTACGAGCAGTACTTC
TRBD2	-	TRBV5-6	TRBJ2-7	CASSSRFPRLAGEAYEQYF	TGTGCCAGCAGCTCGCGCTTTCCTAGACTAGCGGGGGAAGCCTACGAGCAGTACTTC
-	-	TRBV7-8	TRBJ2-7	CASRADRSRNYEQYF	TGTGCCAGCCGGGCGGATCGGAGTAGAAACTACGAGCAGTACTTC
-	-	TRBV5-6	TRBJ1-4	CASSPDRSATNEKLFF	TGTGCCAGCAGCCCCGACAGGAGCGCAACTAATGAAAAACTGTTTTTT
-	-	TRBV19	TRBJ2-5	CASSIGASSETQYF	TGTGCCAGTAGTATCGGGGCTAGCTCGGAGACCCAGTACTTC
-	-	TRBV5-4	TRBJ2-5	CASSYQETQYF	TGTGCCAGCAGCTACCAAGAGACCCAGTACTTC
-	-	TRBV7-9	TRBJ2-3	CASSSRAGADTQYF	TGTGCCAGCAGCTCCCGAGCGGGTGCAGATACGCAGTATTTT
-	-	TRBV7-2	TRBJ2-3	CASSPLTSTDTQYF	TGTGCCAGCAGCCCACTAACTAGCACAGATACGCAGTATTTT
TRBD2	-	TRBV7-9	TRBJ2-2	CASSFPGTSGTGELFF	TGTGCCAGCAGCTTTCCGGGGACTAGCGGCACCGGGGAGCTGTTTTTT
TRBD2	-	TRBV7-9	TRBJ2-2	CASSPSGRGELFF	TGTGCCAGCAGCCCCAGCGGGAGGGGGGAGCTGTTTTTT
-	-	TRBV7-7	TRBJ2-1	CASSPRLRDNEQFF	TGTGCCAGCAGCCCTCGTCTCCGGGACAATGAGCAGTTCTTC
-	-	TRBV11-2	TRBJ1-4	CASSLSTGQEKLFF	TGTGCCAGCAGCTTAAGTACAGGGCAAGAAAAACTGTTTTTT